This entry lists 16 T cell receptor beta chains sequenced from one sample in a study of blood T cell repertoires in COVID-19. Measured with immunoSEQ multiplex PCR; TCRdb has only the in-frame clones, and not every one. The sample comprises about 30,000 clones, approximately 80% of which are singletons, and over 30% rests with the top ten. The sample comprised peripheral blood. The receptors derive from a man at least 80 years old with acute or convalescent COVID-19.

The chain employs TRBV18 and TRBJ2-7, with a weak D call TRBD1 (6 bases). V shed 2 bases and J shed 7 bases, with 12 bases lying between them. CDR1 and CDR2 from the germline V gene are KGHSH and LQKENI. The CDR3 is 13 residues long. In nucleotides, the CDR3 is TGTGCCAGCTCACCAAACCGGGACAAGGAGCAGTACTTC. This sequence encodes CASSPNRDKEQYF.

The genes are TRBV7-3 and TRBJ2-7, with a possible D match to TRBD1 (6 bases). Trimming stripped 4 bases from V and 2 bases from J, with 12 bases between. Germline lookup yields CDR1 SGHTA and CDR2 FQGTGA. This CDR3 region has 14 residues. The CDR3 sequence is CASSSGAGPYEQYF. The CDR3 DNA reads as TGTGCCAGCAGCTCAGGGGCGGGCCCCTACGAGCAGTACTTC. Looking up the rest from reference TRBV7-3 and TRBJ2-7 gives the full variable domain: GAGVSQTPSNKVTEKGKYVELRCDPISGHTALYWYRQSLGQGPEFLIYFQGTGAADDSGLPNDRFFAVRPEGSVSTLKIQRTERGDSAVYLCASSSGAGPYEQYFGPGTRLTVT.

The chain employs TRBV7-6 and TRBJ2-1; 11 bases match TRBD1. This CDR3 has 15 amino acids. The V gene end was trimmed by 4 bases and the J gene end by 8 bases; junction bases not matched to a gene: 7. Germline CDR1 is SGHVS and CDR2 is FNYEAQ. The CDR3: CASSSGQGALDEQFF. The CDR3 coding sequence is TGTGCCAGCAGCTCAGGACAGGGGGCGCTCGATGAGCAGTTCTTC.

This sequence joins TRBV28 and TRBJ1-1; D remains ambiguous. This CDR3 comprises 10 residues. Per germline, CDR1 MDHEN and CDR2 SYDVKM. Between the trimmed V and J ends, which lost 4 bases and 11 bases, there was a span of 8 bases. In DNA form, the CDR3 reads TGTGCCAGCAGTTATGAGGAGGCTTTCTTT. It specifies CASSYEEAFF.

The genes are TRBV18 and TRBJ2-1; tentatively, D is TRBD1 (5 bases). V was cut by 5 bases and J by 0 bases, with 14 bases left in between. The CDR3 has 16 amino acids. Germline V gene lookup returns CDR1 KGHSH and CDR2 LQKENI. The CDR3 nucleotides read TGTGCCAGCTCAACTCAGGGCCAGAGCTCCTACAATGAGCAGTTCTTC. Translating gives CASSTQGQSSYNEQFF.

A remark on this clone: A much larger clone sits a single nucleotide away, making a read error possible. Other DNA sequences from this sample encode an identical CDR3 as well. The chain uses TRBV4-2 and TRBJ2-1; a possible D gene is TRBD2 (6 bases). Germline V gene data show CDR1 as LGHNA and CDR2 as YNFKEQ. CDR3 length: 18 amino acids. The germline V and J ends were trimmed by 1 base and 0 bases, with 16 bases remaining between them. CDR3: CASSQALAGGFSYNEQFF. In DNA form, the CDR3 reads TGTGCCAGCAGCCAAGCACTAGCAGGAGGTTTCTCCTACAATGAGCAGTTCTTC.

The CDR3 reads CASSLGRGQPQHF. CDR3 bases: TGTGCCAGCAGCTTGGGGAGAGGACAGCCCCAGCATTTT. The V call is TRBV6-5, the J call TRBJ1-5; D unclear. V was pared by 6 bases and J by 7 bases, with 13 bases between. This CDR3 has 13 residues. Germline V gives CDR1 MNHEY, CDR2 SVGAGI.

The chain uses TRBV28 and TRBJ2-2, with D perhaps TRBD1 (6 bases). Looked up from germline, CDR1 is MDHEN and CDR2 is SYDVKM. Trimming left V 1 base short and J 1 base short, with 10 bases between. This CDR3 region has 16 residues. The CDR3, as DNA: TGTGCCAGCAGTTTATCAGGGGCCCAGAACACCGGGGAGCTGTTTTTT. Protein sequence: CASSLSGAQNTGELFF.

V usage is TRBV5-5 and J usage is TRBJ2-5; 15 nucleotides line up with TRBD2. The CDR3 spans 16 residues. The J segment lost 4 bases and the V segment lost 4 bases, leaving 5 bases of the junction unmatched. Germline CDR1 reads SGHKS; CDR2 reads YYEKEE (reference sequence). The CDR3 loop is CASSTRTSGGAETQYF. As DNA, the CDR3 is TGTGCCAGCAGCACCCGGACTAGCGGGGGGGCAGAGACCCAGTACTTC. Drawing the rest from reference TRBV5-5 and TRBJ2-5, the complete variable domain is DAGVTQSPTHLIKTRGQQVTLRCSPISGHKSVSWYQQVLGQGPQFIFQYYEKEERGRGNFPDRFSARQFPNYSSELNVNALLLGDSALYLCASSTRTSGGAETQYFGPGTRLLVL.

The V gene is TRBV28, the J gene TRBJ1-3; 10 nucleotides align to TRBD1. Germline V CDR1 and CDR2: MDHEN, SYDVKM. This CDR3 contains 18 residues. The V segment lost 6 bases and the J segment 3 bases; nucleotides outside the gene matches: 14. This CDR3 is CASSLTGGAAGDGNTIYF. The CDR3, as DNA: TGTGCCAGCAGCCTGACAGGGGGCGCGGCGGGAGATGGAAACACCATATATTTT.

This chain joins TRBV28 and TRBJ2-7; maybe TRBD1 (5 bases). The germline V gene has CDR1 MDHEN and CDR2 SYDVKM. V was cut by 6 bases and J by 3 bases, with 9 bases left in between. The CDR3 extends over 12 amino acids. As DNA, the CDR3 is TGTGCCAGCAGGATTCAGGGCTACGAGCAGTACTTC. Amino acids: CASRIQGYEQYF.

The chain uses TRBV11-2 and TRBJ2-1; 8 nucleotides line up with TRBD2. The junction had 10 bases not matched to a gene; V was cut back by 6 bases and J by 6 bases. This CDR3 comprises 15 residues. Germline-derived CDR1 and CDR2 are SGHAT and FQNNGV. The CDR3 bases are TGTGCCAGCAGGCCGATGCAACGGGGGGGCAATGAGCAGTTCTTC. This translates into CASRPMQRGGNEQFF.

The chain recombines TRBV6-2 or TRBV6-3 with TRBJ2-3, with a tentative D call TRBD1 (6 bases). The CDR3 extends over 16 amino acids. CDR1 and CDR2 (germline): MNHEY, SVGEGT. V dropped 0 bases and J dropped 2 bases, with 12 bases sitting between them. CDR3 coding DNA: TGTGCCAGCAGTTACTCGTCGACAGGACTCACAGATACGCAGTATTTT. Protein sequence: CASSYSSTGLTDTQYF.

J is TRBJ2-3 and V is TRBV19; 11 bases match TRBD2. V lost 7 bases to trimming and J lost 5 bases; unmatched junction nucleotides: 5. CDR1 is LNHDA and CDR2 is SQIVND in the germline V gene (reference sequence). CDR3 length: 14 residues. CDR3: CASTLAGGRDTQYF. CDR3 nucleotides: TGTGCCAGTACCCTAGCGGGGGGCAGAGATACGCAGTATTTT. Looking up the rest from reference TRBV19 and TRBJ2-3 gives the full variable domain: DGGITQSPKYLFRKEGQNVTLSCEQNLNHDAMYWYRQDPGQGLRLIYYSQIVNDFQKGDIAEGYSVSREKKESFPLTVTSAQKNPTAFYLCASTLAGGRDTQYFGPGTRLTVL.

The rearrangement joins TRBV24-1 to TRBJ2-1, with D possibly TRBD2 on 6 matching bases. Germline V gene data show CDR1 as KGHDR and CDR2 as SFDVKD. V gave up 5 bases and J gave up 7 bases, with 20 bases separating them. CDR3 size: 16 residues. The DNA of the CDR3 is TGTGCCACCAGTGGAGTTCGGGGGACGGCCTTTAATGAGCAGTTCTTC. Translated: CATSGVRGTAFNEQFF.

The chain links TRBV29-1 to TRBJ1-1, with D tentatively TRBD1 (5 bases). Germline assignment: CDR1 SQVTM and CDR2 ANQGSEA. CDR3 size: 12 residues. V shed 3 bases and J shed 11 bases, with 16 bases lying between them. CDR3 protein: CSVDTAPGSAFF. The CDR3 DNA is TGCAGCGTTGATACGGCCCCAGGGTCCGCTTTCTTT.